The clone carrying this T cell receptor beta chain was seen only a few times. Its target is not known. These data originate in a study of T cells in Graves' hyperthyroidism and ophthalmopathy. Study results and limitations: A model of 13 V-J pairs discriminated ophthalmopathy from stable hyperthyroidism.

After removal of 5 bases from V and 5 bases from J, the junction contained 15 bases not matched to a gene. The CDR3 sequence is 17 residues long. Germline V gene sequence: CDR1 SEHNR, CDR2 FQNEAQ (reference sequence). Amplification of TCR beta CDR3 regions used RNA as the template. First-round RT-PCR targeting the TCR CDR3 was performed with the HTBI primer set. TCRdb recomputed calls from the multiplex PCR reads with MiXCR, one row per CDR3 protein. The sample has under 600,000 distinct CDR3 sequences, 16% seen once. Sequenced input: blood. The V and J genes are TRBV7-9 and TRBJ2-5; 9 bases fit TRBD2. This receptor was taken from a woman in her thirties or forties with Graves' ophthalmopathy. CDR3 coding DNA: TGTGCCAGCAGCCTAGGAAATAGCGGGGGACGCGGGGAGACCCAGTACTTC. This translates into CASSLGNSGGRGETQYF.